The next 8 T cell receptor beta chains were all read from a single sample in a study of CD8 T cells in Susac syndrome. An amount of RNA that ranged from roughly 0.45 to 1 ug was reverse transcribed with random hexamers. Each CDR3 protein is one row after TCRdb ran MiXCR on the immunoSEQ multiplex PCR reads. The sample carries approximately 220,000 distinct CDR3 sequences, approximately 95% recorded once. Sequencing was performed on CD4+ T cells from PBMCs. These receptors all stem from a human donor with multiple sclerosis.

The rearrangement uses TRBV30 and TRBJ1-5; no firm D call. The CDR3 contains 14 residues. Trimming shortened V by 0 bases and J by 5 bases, and 11 bases separated the two germline ends. Germline V lookup: CDR1 GTSNPN, CDR2 SVGIG (reference sequence). CDR3 in amino acids: CAWSVQTGYQPQHF. The CDR3 DNA reads as TGTGCCTGGAGTGTCCAAACCGGGTATCAGCCCCAGCATTTT.

The rearrangement joins TRBV5-4 to TRBJ1-1; no firm D call. V was clipped by 7 bases and J by 4 bases, with 14 bases between them. This CDR3 region has 13 residues. The germline V gene encodes CDR1 SGHNT and CDR2 YYREEE (reference sequence). CDR3 sequence: CASGRGGPTEAFF. DNA of the CDR3: TGTGCCAGCGGCCGAGGAGGTCCCACTGAAGCTTTCTTT.

The chain combines TRBV20-1 with TRBJ1-2; no clear D. V lost 6 bases and J lost 8, with 16 bases in between. Germline CDR1 is DFQATT and CDR2 is SNEGSKA (reference sequence). The CDR3 contains 12 residues. Here the CDR3 reads CSAGGLRLGYTF. CDR3 DNA: TGCAGTGCGGGAGGACTAAGGCTCGGCTACACCTTC.

V usage is TRBV14 and J usage is TRBJ2-2; weak D call: TRBD1 (6 bases). The CDR3 loop spans 14 amino acids. With 4 bases removed from V and 4 bases from J, the gap between germline ends came to 10 bases. The germline gives CDR1 SGHDN, CDR2 FVKESK. Here the CDR3 DNA reads TGTGCCAGCAGCCCAGGGGTGGCCACCGGGGAGCTGTTTTTT. Amino acid sequence: CASSPGVATGELFF.

The chain has TRBV20-1 and TRBJ2-7; tentative D call: TRBD1 (7 bases). V was clipped by 1 base and J by 5 bases, with 21 bases between them. CDR1 is DFQATT, CDR2 SNEGSKA, per germline (reference sequence). The CDR3 is made up of 16 amino acids. The CDR3 coding sequence is TGCAGTGCTAGAGTATATCGGGACAGAGGGGGGAACGAGCAGTACTTC. Its translation: CSARVYRDRGGNEQYF.

V usage is TRBV6-6 and J usage is TRBJ2-7, with D unclear. CDR1 MNHNY and CDR2 SVGAGI come from the germline V gene (reference sequence). CDR3 size: 13 residues. V shed 2 bases and J shed 6 bases, with 11 bases lying between them. The CDR3 DNA is TGTGCCAGCAGTTACCAATCCAGGCGCGAGCAGTACGTC. Its translation is CASSYQSRREQYV.

The V call is TRBV29-1, the J call TRBJ1-4; D is perhaps TRBD1 (5 bases). Between the trimmed V and J ends, which lost 3 bases and 5 bases, there was a span of 13 bases. Germline loops: CDR1 SQVTM, CDR2 ANQGSEA. CDR3 size: 14 residues. The CDR3 DNA is TGCAGCGTTGATCGAGCAGGGACGAATGAAAAACTGTTTTTT. Its protein product is CSVDRAGTNEKLFF.

The genes are TRBV29-1 and TRBJ2-7; D remains ambiguous. The germline V gene encodes CDR1 SQVTM and CDR2 ANQGSEA. V lost 6 bases to trimming and J lost 6 bases, with 12 bases between them. CDR3 length: 11 residues. CDR3 bases: TGCAGCGTCCCAAGAGGCACCGAGCAGTACTTC. Its translation: CSVPRGTEQYF.